What follows are 27 T cell receptor beta chains derived from one specimen sequenced in a study of identifying expanded T cells in peripheral blood (dated by TCRdb to between 2018 and 2021). Receptor libraries were prepared by the immunoSEQ multiplex PCR assay. The immuneACCESS repertoire file appears here via TCRdb, limited to in-frame rearrangements. These files lack a portion of the clones; in checked studies, under half of the deficit traces to unresolved V genes, and the cause of the others is not known. Present in this sample are about 50,000 clones, about 85% of which were seen just once. The top ten constitute more than 15% of the sample. Input material: blood. The receptors shown here come from a person aged 18 to 69 in good health.

The chain combines TRBV6-5 with TRBJ1-1; D not certain. The germline gives CDR1 MNHEY, CDR2 SVGAGI. The germline V and J ends were trimmed by 3 bases and 6 bases, with 17 bases remaining between them. The CDR3 runs 15 residues. The CDR3 DNA is TGTGCCAGCAGTTATTCGCGAGGGCAGACCGCTGAAGCTTTCTTT. Translated, it gives CASSYSRGQTAEAFF.

V usage is TRBV27 and J usage is TRBJ1-5; no definite D call. CDR1 is MNHEY, CDR2 SMNVEV, per germline (reference sequence). Trimming pared 4 bases from V and 4 bases from J, leaving 8 bases between. This CDR3 is 13 amino acids long. The CDR3 coding sequence is TGTGCCAGCAGTTACGCACGGAATCAGCCCCAGCATTTT. It translates to CASSYARNQPQHF.

The CDR3 here is CASSPQGGNQPQHF. CDR3 in DNA: TGTGCCAGCTCACCCCAAGGGGGCAATCAGCCCCAGCATTTT. V usage is TRBV18 and J usage is TRBJ1-5; maybe TRBD1 (5 bases). The V end lost 3 bases, the J end lost 2 bases, and 8 bases lay between the germline ends. This CDR3 spans 14 amino acids. Germline assignment: CDR1 KGHSH and CDR2 LQKENI.

This clone has just one count. V and J are TRBV7-2 and TRBJ2-6, with D hard to call. The V and J ends lost 5 bases and 5 bases respectively, with 22 bases between them. The CDR3 runs to 18 residues. Germline-derived CDR1 and CDR2 are SGHTA and FQGNSA. CDR3 protein: CASSALARRQSRANVLTF. CDR3 DNA sequence: TGTGCCAGCAGCGCGCTGGCGAGACGACAAAGTCGGGCCAACGTCCTGACTTTC. The full variable domain, completed using reference TRBV7-2 and TRBJ2-6, is GAGVSQSPSNKVTEKGKDVELRCDPISGHTALYWYRQSLGQGLEFLIYFQGNSAPDKSGLPSDRFSAERTGGSVSTLTIQRTQQEDSAVYLCASSALARRQSRANVLTFGAGSRLTVL.

The gene calls are TRBV2 and TRBJ1-2; D is ambiguous. Germline-derived CDR1 and CDR2 are SNHLY and FYNNEI. The CDR3 has 14 amino acids. Trimming stripped 8 bases from V and 2 bases from J, with 15 bases between. CDR3 in DNA: TGTGCCAGCCGAGCGGCCAGGCAGAACTATGGCTACACCTTC. Encoded protein: CASRAARQNYGYTF.

J is TRBJ2-2 and V is TRBV6-5; unclear D gene. Trimming cost V 7 bases and J 2 bases, with 2 bases left between them. This CDR3 spans 11 amino acids. Germline V gives CDR1 MNHEY, CDR2 SVGAGI. DNA of the CDR3: TGTGCCAGCAAAAACACCGGGGAGCTGTTTTTT. This codes for CASKNTGELFF.

The genes are TRBV4-3 and TRBJ2-2; 8 positions match TRBD2. The germline V gene encodes CDR1 LGHNA and CDR2 YSLEER. The trim removed 4 bases at V and 4 bases at J, leaving 11 bases unmatched. CDR3 size: 17 residues. CDR3 nucleotides: TGCGCCAGCAGCCCAGATATAGCGGGACAAGTCACCGGGGAGCTGTTTTTT. It specifies CASSPDIAGQVTGELFF.

This chain connects TRBV14 to TRBJ2-3; no firm D call. This CDR3 region has 15 residues. Germline V lookup: CDR1 SGHDN, CDR2 FVKESK. Trimming cost V 0 bases and J 4 bases, with 11 bases left between them. The CDR3 DNA reads as TGTGCCAGCAGCCAAGATAGGCACTCTTCAGATACGCAGTATTTT. Amino acid sequence: CASSQDRHSSDTQYF.

This clone appeared a few times. The sample carries other DNA sequences with the same CDR3. The chain joins TRBV5-1 to TRBJ1-2; D uncertain. The V and J ends lost 2 bases and 6 bases respectively, with 11 bases between them. Looked up from germline, CDR1 is SGHRS and CDR2 is YFSETQ. This CDR3 region has 13 residues. CDR3 protein: CASSFSGVDGYTF. CDR3 nucleotide sequence: TGCGCCAGCAGCTTTTCCGGGGTAGATGGCTACACCTTC.

The rearrangement joins TRBV12-5 to TRBJ2-7; possibly TRBD1 for D (6 bases). The V end lost 0 bases, the J end lost 3 bases, and 12 bases lay between the germline ends. CDR3 size: 15 residues. Germline CDR1 and CDR2: LGHNT and FRNRAP. The CDR3 region is CASGLVLTGVYEQYF. The CDR3 region has the DNA TGTGCTAGTGGTTTGGTACTGACAGGCGTCTACGAGCAGTACTTC. Supplemented by reference TRBV12-5 and TRBJ2-7, the full variable domain reads DARVTQTPRHKVTEMGQEVTMRCQPILGHNTVFWYRQTMMQGLELLAYFRNRAPLDDSGMPKDRFSAEMPDATLATLKIQPSEPRDSAVYFCASGLVLTGVYEQYFGPGTRLTVT.

This chain uses TRBV5-1 with TRBJ2-1; TRBD2 agrees at 7 bases. V was pared by 0 bases and J by 5 bases, with 5 bases of the junction left unmatched. CDR1 and CDR2 (germline): SGHRS, YFSETQ. This CDR3 has 15 residues. The CDR3 DNA sequence: TGCGCCAGCAGCTTGGGCACCAGCGGGAACAATGAGCAGTTCTTC. Translation gives CASSLGTSGNNEQFF.

This clone was seen just once. The rearrangement joins TRBV2 to TRBJ2-5, with 12 positions matching TRBD1. V shed 1 base and J 4 bases; nucleotides not matched to a gene: 4. CDR1 SNHLY and CDR2 FYNNEI come from the germline V gene. The CDR3 is 16 residues long. In DNA form, the CDR3 reads TGTGCCAGCAGTGAAGGGGACAGGGGGCGCGGAGAGACCCAGTACTTC. Encoded protein: CASSEGDRGRGETQYF.

The chain couples TRBV19 to TRBJ2-7, with D unclear. In germline, CDR1 is LNHDA, CDR2 SQIVND (reference sequence). The CDR3 runs 15 residues. V was shortened by 7 bases and J by 7 bases, with 23 bases between the two germline ends. The CDR3 protein is CASKPDGFVGREQYF. The DNA for the CDR3 is TGTGCCAGTAAACCGGACGGCTTTGTCGGAAGGGAGCAGTACTTC.

The rearrangement links TRBV5-6 to TRBJ2-1, with 8 bases identical to TRBD2. The germline gives CDR1 SGHDT, CDR2 YYEEEE. This CDR3 is built from 15 residues. The V and J ends lost 0 bases and 10 bases, in that order; junction bases with no gene match: 9. The chain's CDR3 is CASSLEGLAGSEQFF. In DNA form, the CDR3 reads TGTGCCAGCAGCTTGGAAGGATTAGCGGGAAGCGAGCAGTTCTTC.

The CDR3 DNA is TGCGCCAGCAGCTTGGTTGGACTTTCAACCTCCTACAATGAGCAGTTCTTC. This gives the protein CASSLVGLSTSYNEQFF. The chain links TRBV5-1 to TRBJ2-1; D may be TRBD2 (5 bases). V lost 0 bases and J lost 0, with 13 bases in between. In germline, CDR1 is SGHRS, CDR2 YFSETQ. This CDR3 region has 17 residues. The full variable domain, with the rest looked up from reference TRBV5-1 and TRBJ2-1, is KAGVTQTPRYLIKTRGQQVTLSCSPISGHRSVSWYQQTPGQGLQFLFEYFSETQRNKGNFPGRFSGRQFSNSRSEMNVSTLELGDSALYLCASSLVGLSTSYNEQFFGPGTRLTVL.

V and J are TRBV10-3 and TRBJ2-5, with D perhaps matching TRBD2 (6 bases). The V end was cut by 3 bases, the J end by 5 bases, with 19 bases between. The CDR3 is 16 residues long. Germline V gives CDR1 ENHRY, CDR2 SYGVKD. The CDR3 DNA follows: TGTGCCATCAGTGAAGGGGTGCGGGGATGGGCGGAGACCCAGTACTTC. Translated: CAISEGVRGWAETQYF.

This clone was detected once. The CDR3 is CAISGREGTEAFF. DNA for the CDR3: TGTGCCATCAGTGGACGTGAAGGGACTGAAGCTTTCTTT. The chain joins TRBV10-3 to TRBJ1-1; D ambiguous. Germline lookup yields CDR1 ENHRY and CDR2 SYGVKD. V was cut by 4 bases and J by 5 bases, with 11 bases left in between. This CDR3 comprises 13 residues.

This chain links TRBV6-1 with TRBJ2-2; D not resolved. Germline-derived CDR1 and CDR2 are MNHNS and SASEGT. Deletions cut 6 bases from V and 5 bases from J, with 10 bases between. The CDR3 runs 13 residues. The DNA for the CDR3 is TGTGCCAGCAGCAGTGGTATGACCGGGGAGCTGTTTTTT. Translating it yields CASSSGMTGELFF.

A single count supports this clone. V and J are TRBV15 and TRBJ2-5; D gene ambiguous. The germline V and J ends were trimmed by 0 bases and 5 bases, with 13 bases remaining between them. The CDR3 totals 15 residues. Germline CDR1 reads LNHNV; CDR2 reads YYDKDF (reference sequence). The CDR3 is CATSRDRRVPETQYF. CDR3 in DNA: TGTGCCACCAGCAGAGATAGACGGGTCCCGGAGACCCAGTACTTC.

The chain uses TRBV11-3 and TRBJ2-1; 11 nucleotides line up with TRBD1. The CDR3 sequence is 15 residues long. V trimming: 2 bases; J trimming: 7 bases; junction bases outside the gene matches: 4. Germline CDR1 and CDR2: SGHNT and YENEEA. The CDR3, as DNA: TGTGCCAGCAGCTTAAGGGGGACAGGGGGTAATGAGCAGTTCTTC. Its protein product is CASSLRGTGGNEQFF. Filled out from reference TRBV11-3 and TRBJ2-1, the complete variable domain reads EAGVVQSPRYKIIEKKQPVAFWCNPISGHNTLYWYLQNLGQGPELLIRYENEEAVDDSQLPKDRFSAERLKGVDSTLKIQPAELGDSAVYLCASSLRGTGGNEQFFGPGTRLTVL.

This chain links TRBV5-6 with TRBJ1-1; D gene uncertain. The germline CDR1 and CDR2 sequences are SGHDT and YYEEEE. Trimming pared 1 base from V and 1 base from J, leaving 8 bases between. The CDR3 has 14 residues. CDR3 protein: CASSLLGTNTEAFF. In DNA, the CDR3 is TGTGCCAGCAGCTTGTTGGGAACGAACACTGAAGCTTTCTTT. Using reference TRBV5-6 and TRBJ1-1 for the parts outside the CDR3, the full variable domain is DAGVTQSPTHLIKTRGQQVTLRCSPKSGHDTVSWYQQALGQGPQFIFQYYEEEERQRGNFPDRFSGHQFPNYSSELNVNALLLGDSALYLCASSLLGTNTEAFFGQGTRLTVV.

The rearrangement links TRBV13 to TRBJ1-2; maybe TRBD1 (5 bases). CDR1 PRHDT and CDR2 FYEKMQ come from the germline V gene (reference sequence). This CDR3 spans 16 amino acids. The V and J ends lost 5 bases and 5 bases respectively, with 21 bases between them. CDR3: CASSAAQGRGYYGYTF. CDR3 DNA: TGTGCCAGCAGCGCTGCCCAGGGACGGGGTTATTATGGCTACACCTTC.

The rearrangement links TRBV5-6 to TRBJ2-2; a possible D gene is TRBD1 (6 bases). Trimming left V 3 bases short and J 4 bases short, with 13 bases between. The V gene's germline CDR1 is SGHDT and CDR2 YYEEEE. This CDR3 is 15 amino acids long. This CDR3 is CASSYTGRSTGELFF. In DNA, the CDR3 is TGTGCCAGCAGCTATACAGGGCGGTCCACCGGGGAGCTGTTTTTT.

This sequence joins TRBV7-2 and TRBJ2-3; 14 bases match TRBD2. V gave up 3 bases and J gave up 4 bases; unmatched junction bases: 3. Germline V gene data show CDR1 as SGHTA and CDR2 as FQGNSA. This CDR3 has 16 residues. CDR3 nucleotide sequence: TGTGCCAGCAGCTTTAGGACTAGCGGGAGGCCAGATACGCAGTATTTT. Amino acid sequence: CASSFRTSGRPDTQYF.

The gene calls are TRBV9 and TRBJ1-4, with unresolved D. The V end was cut by 1 base, the J end by 8 bases, with 9 bases between. The CDR3 length is 13 residues. CDR1 SGDLS and CDR2 YYNGEE come from the germline V gene. This CDR3 reads CASSVTDGEKLFF. The DNA for the CDR3 is TGTGCCAGCAGCGTAACGGACGGGGAAAAACTGTTTTTT.

The chain carries TRBV9 and TRBJ2-3; tentative D call: TRBD2 (5 bases). Germline V gives CDR1 SGDLS, CDR2 YYNGEE. The CDR3 is 15 residues long. Trimming took off 4 bases at V and 3 bases at J, with 15 bases between the two ends. This CDR3 is CASSPTWRVTDTQYF. CDR3 DNA sequence: TGTGCCAGCAGCCCAACTTGGCGGGTAACAGATACGCAGTATTTT.

The CDR3 DNA sequence: TGTGCCAGCAGGAGGGACAGGGGGATCAAAGCTAACTATGGCTACACCTTC. The encoded protein is CASRRDRGIKANYGYTF. The V gene is TRBV5-6, the J gene TRBJ1-2; 11 bases fit TRBD1. The CDR3 runs 17 residues. The germline gives CDR1 SGHDT, CDR2 YYEEEE. V was pared by 5 bases and J by 0 bases, with 9 bases of the junction left unmatched.